Presented here are 14 T cell receptor beta chains from one specimen sequenced in a study of T cell repertoires in cytomegalovirus infection. MiXCR, run by TCRdb on the reads, gives a single entry per CDR3 protein. The data show 100,000 or so distinct CDR3 sequences, about 25% seen once. The sample was CD8+ T cells from PBMCs. The receptors shown here come from a human donor in good health (CMV status not recorded). Some clones in this sample may be carry-over from other donors' samples.

This clonotype was counted at least ten times. The chain is built from TRBV7-9 and TRBJ1-4; no clear D. Trimming removed 1 base at V and 1 base at J, with 16 bases between. The CDR3 is 18 amino acids. Germline-derived CDR1 and CDR2 are SEHNR and FQNEAQ (reference sequence). The CDR3 DNA reads TGTGCCAGCAGCTTAGGCTCAGGAAACTGGGAAACTAATGAAAAACTGTTTTTT. Translation gives CASSLGSGNWETNEKLFF.

This clonotype has only a few counts. The chain joins TRBV7-9 to TRBJ1-2; D is unclear. The CDR3 totals 12 residues. CDR1 SEHNR and CDR2 FQNEAQ come from the germline V gene (reference sequence). V gave up 1 base and J gave up 8 bases, with 8 bases separating them. CDR3 DNA sequence: TGTGCCAGCAGCTTAGAACGCGGCGGCTACACCTTC. It yields the protein CASSLERGGYTF.

V and J are TRBV7-9 and TRBJ2-3; TRBD1 is a possible D gene (5 bases). V was shortened by 3 bases and J by 5 bases, with 12 bases between the two germline ends. The germline V gene has CDR1 SEHNR and CDR2 FQNEAQ (reference sequence). This CDR3 comprises 14 residues. CDR3 DNA: TGTGCCAGCAGCTTTCCGCGACAGCTAGATACGCAGTATTTT. Encoded protein: CASSFPRQLDTQYF.

The chain has TRBV7-9 and TRBJ1-1, with 8 bases fitting TRBD1. Trimming took 5 bases from V and 6 from J; bases not matched to a gene: 11. CDR3 size: 15 residues. Germline CDR1 SEHNR, CDR2 FQNEAQ (reference sequence). CDR3 DNA sequence: TGTGCCAGCAGCCCGGAGACAGGGGTGAGGCCTGAAGCTTTCTTT. Translated: CASSPETGVRPEAFF. Variable domain in full (rest from reference TRBV7-9 and TRBJ1-1): DTGVSQNPRHKITKRGQNVTFRCDPISEHNRLYWYRQTLGQGPEFLTYFQNEAQLEKSRLLSDRFSAERPKGSFSTLEIQRTEQGDSAMYLCASSPETGVRPEAFFGQGTRLTVV.

This clonotype was observed a handful of times. At one of its ends the junction is not consistent with the germline gene, which may arise from a read error. The chain couples TRBV4-1 to TRBJ1-5; weak D call: TRBD1 (5 bases). Germline CDR1 is MGHRA and CDR2 is YSYEKL. The CDR3 spans 16 residues. This chain's CDR3 is CASSEEGTGGNQPQHF. In DNA, the CDR3 is TGCGCCAGCAGCGAAGAGGGGACGGGTGGCAATCAGCCCCAGCATTTT.

This clonotype was observed many times. The chain carries TRBV5-1 and TRBJ2-7; TRBD1 might be the D (5 bases). From germline, CDR1 is SGHRS and CDR2 YFSETQ. With 0 bases removed from V and 4 bases from J, the gap between germline ends came to 11 bases. The CDR3 contains 14 residues. DNA of the CDR3: TGCGCCAGCAGCTTGGCCCAGGGATGGTACGAGCAGTACTTC. Amino acids: CASSLAQGWYEQYF.

The chain employs TRBV28 and TRBJ1-5; a possible D gene is TRBD1 (5 bases). The V end lost 4 bases, the J end lost 6 bases, and 10 bases lay between the germline ends. Germline assignment: CDR1 MDHEN and CDR2 SYDVKM. CDR3 length: 13 residues. The CDR3 here is CASSSGRGQPQHF. CDR3 DNA sequence: TGTGCCAGCAGTTCAGGGAGGGGTCAGCCCCAGCATTTT. Full variable domain (rest looked up from reference TRBV28 and TRBJ1-5): DVKVTQSSRYLVKRTGEKVFLECVQDMDHENMFWYRQDPGLGLRLIYFSYDVKMKEKGDIPEGYSVSREKKERFSLILESASTNQTSMYLCASSSGRGQPQHFGDGTRLSIL.

The rearrangement joins TRBV27 to TRBJ1-4; weak D call: TRBD1 (6 bases). Trimming took 3 bases from V and 5 from J, leaving 25 bases between them. Germline V gives CDR1 MNHEY, CDR2 SMNVEV (reference sequence). This CDR3 region has 19 residues. In nucleotides, the CDR3 is TGTGCCAGCAGTTTCGGATACTTGGATAGGGGGGATAGGAATGAAAAACTGTTTTTT. Translated, it gives CASSFGYLDRGDRNEKLFF.

This chain links TRBV12-3 or TRBV12-4 with TRBJ1-2, with TRBD1 matching 9 bases. The trim removed 5 bases at V and 4 bases at J, leaving 8 bases unmatched. The CDR3 has 15 amino acids. The CDR3 region is CASSPRDREPYGYTF. The CDR3 nucleotides are TGTGCCAGCAGTCCACGGGACAGGGAACCCTATGGCTACACCTTC.

J is TRBJ1-1 and V is TRBV5-1; tentative D call: TRBD1 (5 bases). V gave up 4 bases and J gave up 0 bases, with 7 bases separating them. Germline V gene lookup returns CDR1 SGHRS and CDR2 YFSETQ. The CDR3 has 13 residues. The CDR3 DNA reads as TGCGCCAGCAGCGTACAGGTGAACACTGAAGCTTTCTTT. Protein product: CASSVQVNTEAFF.

The chain joins TRBV12-3 or TRBV12-4 to TRBJ2-5, with 8 bases that match TRBD1. The CDR3 consists of 16 residues. J was trimmed by 4 bases and V by 3 bases; bases with no gene match: 10. CDR3 in DNA: TGTGCCAGCAGTTTCGCAGGGGGCTTCGTAGGAGAGACCCAGTACTTC. This codes for CASSFAGGFVGETQYF.

The chain is built from TRBV5-6 and TRBJ2-5; TRBD2 aligns across 10 bases. V trimming: 2 bases; J trimming: 4 bases; junction bases outside the gene matches: 8. Germline V CDR1 and CDR2: SGHDT, YYEEEE. This CDR3 has 16 amino acids. This chain's CDR3 is CASSFGTSEGGETQYF. The CDR3 region has the DNA TGTGCCAGCAGCTTCGGGACTAGCGAGGGGGGAGAGACCCAGTACTTC.

The rearrangement links TRBV7-4 to TRBJ2-5; tentatively, D is TRBD2 (5 bases). The CDR3 consists of 15 residues. Germline V lookup: CDR1 SGHVT, CDR2 SQSDAQ. With 1 base removed from V and 9 bases from J, the gap between germline ends came to 18 bases. The CDR3 DNA reads TGTGCCAGCAGCTTAGATGGACTGCCGAAGAGTCCCCAGTACTTC. Translated, it gives CASSLDGLPKSPQYF. Variable domain in full (rest from reference TRBV7-4 and TRBJ2-5): GAGVSQSPRYKVAKRGRDVALRCDSISGHVTLYWYRQTLGQGSEVLTYSQSDAQRDKSGRPSGRFSAERPERSVSTLKIQRTEQGDSAVYLCASSLDGLPKSPQYFGPGTRLLVL.

In this sample, this clonotype turned up a few times. V gene TRBV28 combines with J gene TRBJ1-1, with D unclear. The CDR3 has 13 residues. Trimming stripped 3 bases from V and 8 bases from J, with 13 bases between. Germline CDR1 MDHEN, CDR2 SYDVKM. The CDR3 DNA reads as TGTGCCAGCAGTTTGCAGGTCGAGACAGAAGCTTTCTTT. Translated, it gives CASSLQVETEAFF.